The text below deals with one T cell receptor (beta chain). This sample stems from a study of cytomegalovirus exposure and HLA in healthy donors. PCR employed 60 Vbeta and 13 Jbeta primers. The protocol was immunoSEQ multiplex PCR, while the TCRdb copy is restricted to in-frame clones and leaves out a portion. The repertoire holds roughly 68,000 clones, with about three quarters as singletons. J gave up 0 bases and V 6 bases, and 10 bases lay outside the gene matches. The germline V gene encodes CDR1 SNHLY and CDR2 FYNNEI. The CDR3 is 16 residues long. The genes are TRBV2 and TRBJ1-1; 7 nucleotides align to TRBD1. Material: PBMCs. The sequence was collected from a male donor in good health and CMV-seropositive. CDR3 region: CASRTGTANMNTEAFF. Here the CDR3 DNA reads TGTGCCAGCAGGACCGGGACAGCTAACATGAACACTGAAGCTTTCTTT. Variable domain in full (rest from reference TRBV2 and TRBJ1-1): EPEVTQTPSHQVTQMGQEVILRCVPISNHLYFYWYRQILGQKVEFLVSFYNNEISEKSEIFDDQFSVERPDGSNFTLKIRSTKLEDSAMYFCASRTGTANMNTEAFFGQGTRLTVV.